Described below is a single T cell receptor (beta chain) sequence and its context. These data originate in a study of technical replicates of blood from a few donors. Only in-frame clones appear in the TCRdb table, and some are missing; sequencing was by immunoSEQ multiplex PCR. This repertoire shows about 81,000 clones, about 96% found once; its top ten account for nearly 0.2%. The J segment lost 6 bases and the V segment lost 1 base, leaving 4 bases of the junction unmatched. The CDR3 is made up of 13 amino acids. Per the germline V gene, CDR1 is SGHRS and CDR2 is YFSETQ. The rearrangement uses TRBV5-1 and TRBJ2-7; 7 nucleotides agree with TRBD1. Specimen: T cells isolated from PBMCs. This TCR was recovered from a human donor in good health. CDR3 sequence reads: CASSLTGVGEQYF. The DNA for the CDR3 is TGCGCCAGCAGCTTGACAGGGGTAGGCGAGCAGTACTTC.